One and the same sample provided the 7 T cell receptor beta chains below, sequenced in a study of regulatory T cells in long-lasting Graves disease. To make TCR beta libraries, researchers used iRepertoire HTBI primers and Arm-PCR of CDR3 regions. MiXCR, applied by TCRdb to the multiplex PCR reads, yields one record per CDR3 protein. Of 500,000 or so distinct CDR3 sequences detected, 15% to 20% appear once; the ten largest clones hold roughly 25%. Indicated time point: newly diagnosed GD, antithyroid drugs for less than 3 months. PBMCs were the source of the RNA used for TCR sequencing. The data were also submitted as part of a second study, on T cells in Graves' hyperthyroidism and ophthalmopathy.

The sequences come from peripheral blood mononuclear cells (PBMCs), collected at new diagnosis, from a patient treated with antithyroid drugs. The receptors were sampled from a woman aged 40-60 years with Graves disease.

This clonotype was counted between two and nine times. This rearrangement joins TRBV5-1 to TRBJ1-4; D may be TRBD1 (6 bases). V shed 4 bases and J shed 6 bases, with 19 bases lying between them. The CDR3 runs to 16 residues. Per the germline V gene, CDR1 is SGHRS and CDR2 is YFSETQ. CDR3 nucleotides: TGCGCCAGCAGCCGGAAGGGGGGGTACCTTTATGAAAAACTGTTTTTT. Its protein is CASSRKGGYLYEKLFF.

This clonotype was seen repeatedly, ten times or more. The chain is built from TRBV6-5 and TRBJ1-6, with a weak D call TRBD1 (5 bases). Trimming removed 2 bases from V and 9 bases from J, with 11 bases in between. There are 14 residues in the CDR3. The germline CDR1 and CDR2 sequences are MNHEY and SVGAGI. This CDR3 is CASSYVEGISPLHF. Here the CDR3 DNA reads TGTGCCAGCAGTTACGTGGAGGGGATTTCACCCCTCCACTTT.

The rearrangement uses TRBV19 and TRBJ2-3; tentatively, D is TRBD2 (6 bases). Trimming left V 6 bases short and J 0 bases short, with 13 bases between. This CDR3 region has 15 residues. The germline V gene has CDR1 LNHDA and CDR2 SQIVND (reference sequence). The CDR3 DNA reads TGTGCCAGTAGGGGGACTCGCCCTAGCACAGATACGCAGTATTTT. This sequence encodes CASRGTRPSTDTQYF.

This clonotype came up a few times. CDR3 in amino acids: CASSELAVGKTQYF. DNA of the CDR3: TGTGCCAGCAGTGAATTGGCGGTGGGGAAGACCCAGTACTTC. V usage is TRBV2 and J usage is TRBJ2-5; D unclear. Germline V CDR1 and CDR2: SNHLY, FYNNEI. V lost 2 bases and J lost 6, with 13 bases in between. The CDR3 loop spans 14 amino acids.

This clonotype was found many times. The chain uses TRBV30 and TRBJ1-2; TRBD1 aligns across 7 bases. CDR1 GTSNPN and CDR2 SVGIG come from the germline V gene (reference sequence). This CDR3 spans 15 amino acids. V was pared by 6 bases and J by 0 bases, with 10 bases of the junction left unmatched. CDR3 sequence reads: CACRIQGQTNYGYTF. The DNA of the CDR3 is TGTGCCTGTCGGATCCAGGGACAGACTAACTATGGCTACACCTTC.

This clonotype was counted at least ten times. The chain couples TRBV28 to TRBJ2-5, with TRBD1 as a possible D gene (6 bases). CDR1 is MDHEN, CDR2 SYDVKM, per germline. The CDR3 loop spans 16 amino acids. V shed 4 bases and J shed 1 base, with 16 bases lying between them. The DNA of the CDR3 is TGTGCCAGCAGTTACCGGAGACAGGCGTCCCAAGAGACCCAGTACTTC. Translating it yields CASSYRRQASQETQYF.

This clonotype was seen ten or more times. This chain joins TRBV12-3 or TRBV12-4 and TRBJ2-1; D is possibly TRBD1 or TRBD2 (5 bases each). V lost 4 bases and J lost 4, with 11 bases in between. The CDR3 loop spans 14 amino acids. The DNA for the CDR3 is TGTGCCAGCAGTTCACCTGGGACGTACAATGAGCAGTTCTTC. Protein: CASSSPGTYNEQFF.